These T cell receptor beta chains were read from a single sample in a study of T cell repertoires in cytomegalovirus infection. TCRdb fed the reads into MiXCR, producing one record per CDR3 protein. The profile shows some 500,000 distinct CDR3 sequences, around 30% of them singletons. The antigens of these receptors remain unknown. The sequencing used cultured PBMCs, collected from culture after CMV antigen stimulation. Source of these receptors: a human donor in good health (CMV status not recorded). Some clones in this sample may be carry-over from other donors' samples. CDR3s include the opening cysteine and the closing phenylalanine or tryptophan. The D gene is left open where the match is weak. The listing skips clone size in some rows; elsewhere it reads once, few, many or a size class.

few	TRBV7-9	TRBD1	TRBJ2-3	TGTGCCAGCATCGTGACAGGGAGCACAGATACGCAGTATTTT	CASIVTGSTDTQYF
few	TRBV6-2/TRBV6-3	NA	TRBJ2-1	TGTGCCAGCAGTTTCCTCGAAGGAGGCAATGAGCAGTTCTTC	CASSFLEGGNEQFF
NA	TRBV19	TRBD2	TRBJ2-1	TGTGCCAGTAGTATGGGGCTAGCGGGACTCACAAATGAGCAGTTCTTC	CASSMGLAGLTNEQFF
NA	TRBV11-2	NA	TRBJ2-5	TGTGCCAGCAGCCGGCCAGGGGCTTCCAGGGACTTC	CASSRPGASRDF
few	TRBV12-3/TRBV12-4	NA	TRBJ1-1	TGTGCCAGCAGTTTTAAGAGGGCTCGGAACACTGAAGCTTTCTTT	CASSFKRARNTEAFF
NA	TRBV2	NA	TRBJ1-5	TGTGCCAGCAGTGAAACAGGGCGCAATCAGCCCCAGCATTTT	CASSETGRNQPQHF
few	TRBV6-2/TRBV6-3	NA	TRBJ2-7	TGTGCCAGCAGTTACTCGATTCGCGGGACCCCCCACGAGCAGTACTTC	CASSYSIRGTPHEQYF
NA	TRBV6-2/TRBV6-3	TRBD1	TRBJ1-5	TGTGCCAGCAGGATTAATTACAGGGGACGGAGCAATCAGCCCCAGCATTTT	CASRINYRGRSNQPQHF
NA	TRBV27	TRBD1	TRBJ2-3	TGTGCCAGCAGCAGACAGGGGGCCGCAGATACGCAGTATTTT	CASSRQGAADTQYF
NA	TRBV6-6	NA	TRBJ2-3	TGTGCCAGCAGTCCGCGGTTAAGGGTGAAGGTGGTCGGCACAGATACGCAGTATTTT	CASSPRLRVKVVGTDTQYF
NA	TRBV7-2	NA	TRBJ1-2	TGTGCCAGCAGCCCCGGTTTCGGTACTAACTATGGCTACACCTTC	CASSPGFGTNYGYTF
NA	TRBV12-3/TRBV12-4	TRBD1	TRBJ1-2	TGTGCCAGCAGTTTGGCACAGGGGTTTCTGGGCTACACCTTC	CASSLAQGFLGYTF
NA	TRBV27	NA	TRBJ2-1	TGTGCCAGCAGTTTATTAGGGGGTTTTAATGAGCAGTTCTTC	CASSLLGGFNEQFF
few	TRBV7-2	NA	TRBJ1-1	TGTGCCAGCAGCTCAGGCTGGAACACTGAAGCTTTCTTT	CASSSGWNTEAFF
few	TRBV29-1	TRBD2	TRBJ2-7	TGCAGCGTCACGTTAATAGCGGGAGAGAGAGGCGAGCAGTACTTC	CSVTLIAGERGEQYF
once	TRBV20-1	TRBD1	TRBJ2-5	TGCAGTGGAACGACAGGGATCCAAGAGACCCAGTACTTC	CSGTTGIQETQYF
NA	TRBV6-4	TRBD1	TRBJ1-1	TGTGCCAGCAGTCGGACAGGGGGATCCTACACTGAAGCTTTCTTT	CASSRTGGSYTEAFF
few	TRBV6-6	NA	TRBJ1-1	TGTGCCAGCCGGGGGGGAGTAGCCGCGAAGGGGGATATGAGCACTGAAGCTTTCTTT	CASRGGVAAKGDMSTEAFF
few	TRBV7-2	NA	TRBJ2-5	TGTGCCAGCAGCGGGAGGTACGGGACCCAGTACTTC	CASSGRYGTQYF
NA	TRBV7-8	NA	TRBJ1-1	TGTGCCAGCAGCTCACGGACAGTCACTGAAGCTTTCTTT	CASSSRTVTEAFF
few	TRBV5-1	TRBD1	TRBJ2-7	TGCGCCAGCAGCTTGGTGACAGGGGCCTACGAGCAGTACTTC	CASSLVTGAYEQYF
NA	TRBV6-6	NA	TRBJ1-5	TGTGCCAGCAGTTACTTTACTCGACTGGACAGCAAGCTCTGGCAGCCCCAGCATTTT	CASSYFTRLDSKLWQPQHF
NA	TRBV6-2/TRBV6-3	TRBD2	TRBJ2-7	TGTGCCAGCAGTCCTGGACTAGCGTCCCTCTACGAGCAGTACTTC	CASSPGLASLYEQYF
NA	TRBV29-1	TRBD1	TRBJ1-4	TGCAGCGTTGAAGATGGGACAGGAAATGAAAAACTGTTTTTT	CSVEDGTGNEKLFF
NA	TRBV24-1	NA	TRBJ2-1	TGTGCCACCAGTGACCCCACCGGACTTTACAATGAGCAGTTCTTC	CATSDPTGLYNEQFF
few	TRBV6-2/TRBV6-3	NA	TRBJ2-3	TGTGCCAGCAGAGGACTGTACGCAGATACGCAGTATTTT	CASRGLYADTQYF
NA	TRBV10-3	NA	TRBJ1-3	TGTGCCATCAGTGAGGAATCTGGAAACACCATATATTTT	CAISEESGNTIYF
NA	TRBV30	NA	TRBJ1-2	TGTGCCTGGAGAACAGCTAACTATGGCTACACCTTC	CAWRTANYGYTF
NA	TRBV2	NA	TRBJ2-5	TGTGCCAGCAGTGTTGAGGGTGTGGGAGAGACCCAGTACTTC	CASSVEGVGETQYF
NA	TRBV13	NA	TRBJ1-5	TGTGCCAGCAGCTTAGGAGTCAGGGGAAGCAATCAGCCCCAGCATTTT	CASSLGVRGSNQPQHF
NA	TRBV11-2	NA	TRBJ1-6	TGTGCCAGCAGTTCCCAGGTCGAATATTCACCCCTCCACTTT	CASSSQVEYSPLHF
NA	TRBV5-4	TRBD1	TRBJ2-5	TGTGCCAGCAGTCTTACAGGGGGAGGGACCCAGTACTTC	CASSLTGGGTQYF
few	TRBV7-2	TRBD2	TRBJ2-1	TGTGCCAGCAGCTCCGGGACTAGTCCCAATGAGCAGTTCTTC	CASSSGTSPNEQFF
NA	TRBV6-1	NA	TRBJ1-5	TGTGCCAGCAGTGAAGCGGGACTTAGCAATCAGCCCCAGCATTTT	CASSEAGLSNQPQHF
NA	TRBV14	TRBD1	TRBJ1-4	TGTGCCAGCAGCCTCCGGGACAGGGCCTTTTCAACTAATGAAAAACTGTTTTTT	CASSLRDRAFSTNEKLFF
many	TRBV7-2	NA	TRBJ2-7	TGTGCCAGCACCCGTTCCGTTGTGGCTGGGGGAAGCTCCTACGAGCAGTACTTC	CASTRSVVAGGSSYEQYF